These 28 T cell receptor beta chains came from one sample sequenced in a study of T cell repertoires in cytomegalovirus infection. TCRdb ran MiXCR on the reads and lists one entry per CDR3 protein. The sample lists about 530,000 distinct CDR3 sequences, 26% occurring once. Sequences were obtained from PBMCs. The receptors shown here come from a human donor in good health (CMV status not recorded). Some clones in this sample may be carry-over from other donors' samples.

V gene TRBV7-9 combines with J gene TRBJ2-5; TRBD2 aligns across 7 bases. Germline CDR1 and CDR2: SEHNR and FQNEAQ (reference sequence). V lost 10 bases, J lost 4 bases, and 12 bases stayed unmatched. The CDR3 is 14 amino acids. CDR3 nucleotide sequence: TGTGCCACAAACGCGGGAGTCGGGGGAGAGACCCAGTACTTC. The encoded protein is CATNAGVGGETQYF.

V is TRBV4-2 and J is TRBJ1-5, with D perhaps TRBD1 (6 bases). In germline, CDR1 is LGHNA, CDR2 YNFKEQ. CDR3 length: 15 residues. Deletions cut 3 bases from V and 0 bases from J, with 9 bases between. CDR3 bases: TGTGCCAGCAGCCAGGCGACAGGTAGCAATCAGCCCCAGCATTTT. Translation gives CASSQATGSNQPQHF.

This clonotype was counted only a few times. The CDR3 DNA reads TGTGCCAGCAGTTACGGGACTAGCGGGAGAACAGATACGCAGTATTTT. Translating it yields CASSYGTSGRTDTQYF. The chain joins TRBV6-2 or TRBV6-3 to TRBJ2-3; TRBD2 matches at 14 bases. CDR1 is MNHEY, CDR2 SVGEGT, per germline. The CDR3 is 16 amino acids. J was trimmed by 3 bases and V by 2 bases; bases with no gene match: 1.

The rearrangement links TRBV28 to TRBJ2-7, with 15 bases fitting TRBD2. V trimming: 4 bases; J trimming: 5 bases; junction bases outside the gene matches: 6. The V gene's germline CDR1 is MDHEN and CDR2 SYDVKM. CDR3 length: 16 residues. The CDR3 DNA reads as TGTGCCAGCAGTTCGGGACTAGCGGGAGGATACAACGAGCAGTACTTC. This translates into CASSSGLAGGYNEQYF.

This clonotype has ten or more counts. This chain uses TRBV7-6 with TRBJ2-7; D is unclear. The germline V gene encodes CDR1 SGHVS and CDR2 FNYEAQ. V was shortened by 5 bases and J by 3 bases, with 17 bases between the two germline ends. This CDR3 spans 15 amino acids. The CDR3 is CASSPTAHPDYEQYF. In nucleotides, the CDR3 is TGTGCCAGCAGCCCCACCGCTCACCCAGACTACGAGCAGTACTTC.

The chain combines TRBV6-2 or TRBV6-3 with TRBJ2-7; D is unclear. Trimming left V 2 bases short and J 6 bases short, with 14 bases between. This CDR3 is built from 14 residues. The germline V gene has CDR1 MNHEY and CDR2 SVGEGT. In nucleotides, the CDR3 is TGTGCCAGCAGTTACGCCCCCCAGGATCCCGAGCAGTACTTC. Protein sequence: CASSYAPQDPEQYF.

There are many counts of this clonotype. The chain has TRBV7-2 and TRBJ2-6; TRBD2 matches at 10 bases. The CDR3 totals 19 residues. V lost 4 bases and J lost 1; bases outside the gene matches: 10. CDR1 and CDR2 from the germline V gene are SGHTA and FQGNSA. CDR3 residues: CASSSGTSAFLSGANVLTF. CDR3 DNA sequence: TGTGCCAGCAGCTCCGGGACTAGCGCCTTTCTATCTGGGGCCAACGTCCTGACTTTC.

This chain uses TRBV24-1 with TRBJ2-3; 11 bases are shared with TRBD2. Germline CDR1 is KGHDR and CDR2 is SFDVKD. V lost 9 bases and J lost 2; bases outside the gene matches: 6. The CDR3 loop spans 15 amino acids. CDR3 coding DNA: TGTGCCACCGGCGATAGCGGGAGGGCCACAGATACGCAGTATTTT. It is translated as CATGDSGRATDTQYF.

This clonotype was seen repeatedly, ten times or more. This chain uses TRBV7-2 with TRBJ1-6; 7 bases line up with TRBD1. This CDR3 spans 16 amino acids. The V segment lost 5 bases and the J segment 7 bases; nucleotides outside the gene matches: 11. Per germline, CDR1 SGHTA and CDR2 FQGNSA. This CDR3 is CASSLQTGRPNSPLHF. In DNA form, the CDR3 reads TGTGCCAGCAGCCTCCAGACAGGGAGGCCCAATTCACCCCTCCACTTT.

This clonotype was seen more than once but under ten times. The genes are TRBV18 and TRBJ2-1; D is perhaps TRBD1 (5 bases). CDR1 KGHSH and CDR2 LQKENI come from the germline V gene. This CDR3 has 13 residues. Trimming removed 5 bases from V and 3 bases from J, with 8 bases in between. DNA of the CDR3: TGTGCCAGCTCAGGCGACAGCTACAATGAGCAGTTCTTC. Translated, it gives CASSGDSYNEQFF.

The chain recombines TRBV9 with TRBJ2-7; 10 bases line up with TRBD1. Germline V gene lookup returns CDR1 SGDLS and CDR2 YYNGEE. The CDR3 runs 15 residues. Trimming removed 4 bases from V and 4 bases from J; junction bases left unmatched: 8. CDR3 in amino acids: CASSPGTGVSYEQYF. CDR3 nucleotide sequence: TGTGCCAGCAGCCCCGGGACAGGGGTTTCATACGAGCAGTACTTC.

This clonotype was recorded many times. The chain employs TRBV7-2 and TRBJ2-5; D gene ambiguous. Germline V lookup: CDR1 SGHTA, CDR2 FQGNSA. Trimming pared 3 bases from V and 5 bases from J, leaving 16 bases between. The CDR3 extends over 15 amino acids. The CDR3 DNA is TGTGCCAGCAGCTTTTGGATGATGGTCGGGGAGACCCAGTACTTC. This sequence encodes CASSFWMMVGETQYF. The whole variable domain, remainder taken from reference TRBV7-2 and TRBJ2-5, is GAGVSQSPSNKVTEKGKDVELRCDPISGHTALYWYRQSLGQGLEFLIYFQGNSAPDKSGLPSDRFSAERTGGSVSTLTIQRTQQEDSAVYLCASSFWMMVGETQYFGPGTRLLVL.

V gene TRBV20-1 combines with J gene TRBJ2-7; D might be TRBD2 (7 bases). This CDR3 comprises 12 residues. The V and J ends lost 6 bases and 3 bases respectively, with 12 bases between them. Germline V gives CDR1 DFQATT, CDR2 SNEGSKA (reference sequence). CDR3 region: CSAGGAGYEQYF. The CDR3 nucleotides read TGCAGTGCGGGGGGGGCGGGCTACGAGCAGTACTTC.

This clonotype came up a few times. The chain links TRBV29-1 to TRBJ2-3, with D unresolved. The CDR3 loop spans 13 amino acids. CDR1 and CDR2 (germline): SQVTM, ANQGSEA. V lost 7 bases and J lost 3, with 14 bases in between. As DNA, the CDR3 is TGCAGCGCCCTTGTAGGAGATACAGATACGCAGTATTTT. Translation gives CSALVGDTDTQYF.

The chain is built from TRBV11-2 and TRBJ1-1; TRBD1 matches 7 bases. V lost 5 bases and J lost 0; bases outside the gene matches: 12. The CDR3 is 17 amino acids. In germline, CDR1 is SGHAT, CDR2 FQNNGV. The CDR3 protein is CASSPGVADRMNTEAFF. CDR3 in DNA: TGTGCCAGCAGCCCGGGCGTTGCGGACAGGATGAACACTGAAGCTTTCTTT.

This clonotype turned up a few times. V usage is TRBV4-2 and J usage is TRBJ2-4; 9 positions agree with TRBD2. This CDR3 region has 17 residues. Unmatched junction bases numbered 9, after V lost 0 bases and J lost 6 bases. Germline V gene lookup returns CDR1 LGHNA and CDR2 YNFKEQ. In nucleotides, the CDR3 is TGTGCCAGCAGCCAAGATCCGGCGGGAGGGCCCAGAAACATTCAGTACTTC. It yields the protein CASSQDPAGGPRNIQYF.

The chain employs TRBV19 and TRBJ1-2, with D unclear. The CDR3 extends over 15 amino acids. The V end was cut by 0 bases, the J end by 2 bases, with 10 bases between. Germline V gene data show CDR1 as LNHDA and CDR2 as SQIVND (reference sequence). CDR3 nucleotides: TGTGCCAGTAGTATAGATCGCCCTACCAACTATGGCTACACCTTC. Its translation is CASSIDRPTNYGYTF.

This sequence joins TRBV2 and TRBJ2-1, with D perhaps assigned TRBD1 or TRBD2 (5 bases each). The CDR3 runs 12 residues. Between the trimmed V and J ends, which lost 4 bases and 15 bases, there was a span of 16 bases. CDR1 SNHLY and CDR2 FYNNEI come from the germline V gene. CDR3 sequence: CASSGDEFKGFF. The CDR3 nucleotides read TGTGCCAGCAGTGGGGACGAGTTCAAGGGGTTCTTC.

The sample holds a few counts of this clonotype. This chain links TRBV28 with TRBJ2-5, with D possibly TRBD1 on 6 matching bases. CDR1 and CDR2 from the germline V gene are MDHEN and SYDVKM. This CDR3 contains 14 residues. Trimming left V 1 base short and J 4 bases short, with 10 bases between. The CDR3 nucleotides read TGTGCCAGCAGTTTATCCCTAGGGGGAGAGACCCAGTACTTC. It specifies CASSLSLGGETQYF.

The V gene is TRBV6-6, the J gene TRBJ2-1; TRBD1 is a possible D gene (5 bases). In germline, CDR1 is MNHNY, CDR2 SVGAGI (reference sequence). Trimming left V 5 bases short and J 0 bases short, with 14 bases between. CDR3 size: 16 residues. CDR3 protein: CASSVTVGFSYNEQFF. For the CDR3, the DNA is TGTGCCAGCAGTGTGACAGTTGGATTCTCCTACAATGAGCAGTTCTTC.

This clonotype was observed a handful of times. The CDR3 DNA reads TGTGCCAGCAGCTTAGCGGATTGGGAGACCCAGTACTTC. Translation: CASSLADWETQYF. V usage is TRBV11-2 and J usage is TRBJ2-5, with D hard to call. Germline V gene sequence: CDR1 SGHAT, CDR2 FQNNGV. The CDR3 consists of 13 residues. Trimming cost V 1 base and J 5 bases, with 8 bases left between them.

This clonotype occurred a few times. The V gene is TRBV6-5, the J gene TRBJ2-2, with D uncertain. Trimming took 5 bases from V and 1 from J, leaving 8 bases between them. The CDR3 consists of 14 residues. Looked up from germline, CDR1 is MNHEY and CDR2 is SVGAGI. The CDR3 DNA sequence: TGTGCCAGCAGTCGGATTATGAACACCGGGGAGCTGTTTTTT. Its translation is CASSRIMNTGELFF.

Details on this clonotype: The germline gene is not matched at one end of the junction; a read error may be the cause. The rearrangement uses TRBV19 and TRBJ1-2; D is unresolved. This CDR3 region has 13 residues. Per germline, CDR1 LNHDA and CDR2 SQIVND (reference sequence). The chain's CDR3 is CASSVDRSYGYTF. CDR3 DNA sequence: TGTGCCAGTAGTGTAGATCGTTCCTATGGCTACACCTTC.

CDR3 in DNA: TGTGCCAGCAGCCAGAGGCCAGCGGGCACAGATACGCAGTATTTT. Its translation: CASSQRPAGTDTQYF. V is TRBV7-2 and J is TRBJ2-3, with a tentative D call TRBD2 (5 bases). From germline, CDR1 is SGHTA and CDR2 FQGNSA. CDR3 length: 15 residues. V was trimmed by 5 bases and J by 1 base, leaving 13 bases between them. Full variable domain (outside the CDR3, taken from reference TRBV7-2 and TRBJ2-3): GAGVSQSPSNKVTEKGKDVELRCDPISGHTALYWYRQSLGQGLEFLIYFQGNSAPDKSGLPSDRFSAERTGGSVSTLTIQRTQQEDSAVYLCASSQRPAGTDTQYFGPGTRLTVL.

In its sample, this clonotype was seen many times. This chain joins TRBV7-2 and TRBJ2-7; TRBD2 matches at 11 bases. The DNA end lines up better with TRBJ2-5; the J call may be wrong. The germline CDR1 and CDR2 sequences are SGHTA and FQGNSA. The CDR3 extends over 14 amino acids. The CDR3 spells CASSPGGTSGTQYF. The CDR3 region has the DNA TGTGCCAGCAGCCCAGGTGGGACTAGCGGGACCCAGTACTTC.

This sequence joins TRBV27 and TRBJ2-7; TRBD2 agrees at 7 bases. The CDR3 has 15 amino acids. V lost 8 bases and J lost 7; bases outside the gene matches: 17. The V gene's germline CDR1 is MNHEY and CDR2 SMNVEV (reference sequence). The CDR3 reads CASLPAAGDPREQYV. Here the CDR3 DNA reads TGTGCCAGCCTACCAGCGGCGGGAGACCCCCGGGAGCAGTACGTC.

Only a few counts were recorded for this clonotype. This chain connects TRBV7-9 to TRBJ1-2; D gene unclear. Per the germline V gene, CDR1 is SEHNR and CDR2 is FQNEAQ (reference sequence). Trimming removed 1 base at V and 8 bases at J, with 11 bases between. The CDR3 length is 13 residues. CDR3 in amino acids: CASSLEGYQGYTF. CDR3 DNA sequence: TGTGCCAGCAGCTTAGAAGGGTATCAAGGCTACACCTTC.

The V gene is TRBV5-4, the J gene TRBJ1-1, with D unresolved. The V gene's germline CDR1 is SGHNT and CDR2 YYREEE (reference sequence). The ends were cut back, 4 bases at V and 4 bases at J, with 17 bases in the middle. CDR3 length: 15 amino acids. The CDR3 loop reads CASSPIPDSSTEAFF. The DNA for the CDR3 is TGTGCCAGCAGCCCCATACCAGATTCTAGCACTGAAGCTTTCTTT.